These 17 T cell receptor beta chains originate from one sample sequenced in a study of blood T cell repertoires in COVID-19. Some clones are missing from TCRdb's copy, which holds only in-frame ones; the method was immunoSEQ multiplex PCR. The sample consists of about 380,000 clones, 88% of them appearing once. Sequencing was performed on PBMCs or T cells enriched from blood (not recorded which). These receptors were taken from a woman between 18 and 29 years old who had recovered from COVID-19.

This clone has just one count. For the CDR3, the DNA is TGTGCCAGCAGGGCAAGCAGGGACTCTGGAAACACCATATATTTT. Encoded protein: CASRASRDSGNTIYF. This rearrangement joins TRBV2 to TRBJ1-3; D is perhaps TRBD1 (5 bases). Germline V gives CDR1 SNHLY, CDR2 FYNNEI. Trimming took 6 bases from V and 0 from J, leaving 12 bases between them. This CDR3 comprises 15 residues.

This clone has a single count. This chain links TRBV30 with TRBJ1-2; D is unresolved. Germline-derived CDR1 and CDR2 are GTSNPN and SVGIG (reference sequence). The CDR3 loop spans 12 amino acids. The V and J ends lost 1 base and 7 bases respectively, with 10 bases between them. CDR3 loop: CAWSETEGGYTF. DNA of the CDR3: TGTGCCTGGAGTGAAACTGAGGGTGGCTACACCTTC.

This clone was seen once. The chain combines TRBV30 with TRBJ1-1; D gene ambiguous. V shed 3 bases and J shed 4 bases, with 6 bases lying between them. Per germline, CDR1 GTSNPN and CDR2 SVGIG (reference sequence). This CDR3 contains 11 residues. Written as DNA, the CDR3 is TGTGCCTGGAGAACGGGCACTGAAGCTTTCTTT. Translated, it gives CAWRTGTEAFF.

The CDR3 region has the DNA TGTGCCACCTCCGGGACAGAGAACACTGAAGCTTTCTTT. It yields the protein CATSGTENTEAFF. V is TRBV6-5 and J is TRBJ1-1; TRBD1 matches at 7 bases. This CDR3 is built from 13 residues. CDR1 and CDR2 (germline): MNHEY, SVGAGI. J was trimmed by 1 base and V by 10 bases; bases with no gene match: 6.

The count of this clone is one. The genes are TRBV27 and TRBJ1-5; D ambiguous. The CDR3 sequence is 16 residues long. CDR1 and CDR2 from the germline V gene are MNHEY and SMNVEV (reference sequence). The germline V and J ends were trimmed by 5 bases and 1 base, with 15 bases remaining between them. This CDR3 is CASSQDGIVSNQPQHF. In nucleotides, the CDR3 is TGTGCCAGCAGTCAGGACGGGATTGTAAGCAATCAGCCCCAGCATTTT.

The genes are TRBV7-8 and TRBJ1-4; 8 nucleotides match TRBD1. Germline V lookup: CDR1 SGHVS, CDR2 FQNEAQ. Trimming removed 1 base from V and 7 bases from J; junction bases left unmatched: 5. The CDR3 runs to 15 residues. The chain's CDR3 is CASSLDGRGREKLFF. CDR3 coding DNA: TGTGCCAGCAGCTTAGATGGCAGGGGGCGTGAAAAACTGTTTTTT.

Points on this clone: At one of its ends the junction is not consistent with the germline gene, which may arise from a read error. V usage is TRBV19 and J usage is TRBJ1-5, with D hard to call. Germline V gene data show CDR1 as LNHDA and CDR2 as SQIVND (reference sequence). CDR3 length: 14 amino acids. The CDR3 DNA follows: TGTGCAAGTACCGCACGGGAAGGCAATCAGCCCCAGCATTTT. Protein: CASTAREGNQPQHF. The full variable domain, its missing parts supplied by reference TRBV19 and TRBJ1-5, is DGGITQSPKYLFRKEGQNVTLSCEQNLNHDAMYWYRQDPGQGLRLIYYSQIVNDFQKGDIAEGYSVSREKKESFPLTVTSAQKNPTAFYLCASTAREGNQPQHFGDGTRLSIL.

V is TRBV14 and J is TRBJ1-1, with a possible D match to TRBD1 (5 bases). The ends were cut back, 0 bases at V and 0 bases at J, with 14 bases in the middle. The CDR3 length is 17 residues. The germline V gene encodes CDR1 SGHDN and CDR2 FVKESK. CDR3 amino acids: CASSQEGGWAVNTEAFF. The CDR3 DNA follows: TGTGCCAGCAGCCAAGAGGGGGGGTGGGCCGTGAACACTGAAGCTTTCTTT.

The chain recombines TRBV28 with TRBJ1-1, with unresolved D. V lost 3 bases and J 2 bases, leaving 22 bases between the germline ends. The germline V gene has CDR1 MDHEN and CDR2 SYDVKM. The CDR3 totals 18 residues. CDR3 in amino acids: CASSFVSRFGLPNTEAFF. CDR3 nucleotide sequence: TGTGCCAGCAGTTTTGTTAGCCGATTTGGTCTCCCCAACACTGAAGCTTTCTTT.

The rearrangement joins TRBV4-1 to TRBJ2-3, with a tentative D call TRBD2 (5 bases). Germline V gene sequence: CDR1 MGHRA, CDR2 YSYEKL. Trimming removed 5 bases at V and 4 bases at J, with 13 bases between. This CDR3 spans 14 amino acids. The chain's CDR3 is CASSGRLSADTQYF. The CDR3 nucleotides read TGCGCCAGCAGCGGGCGACTATCCGCAGATACGCAGTATTTT.

CDR3 sequence: CAWKGQGVDGYTF. CDR3 in DNA: TGTGCCTGGAAGGGACAGGGGGTTGATGGCTACACCTTC. The J gene is TRBJ1-2, the V gene TRBV30; 11 bases align to TRBD1. Germline-derived CDR1 and CDR2 are GTSNPN and SVGIG (reference sequence). The J segment lost 6 bases and the V segment lost 4 bases, leaving 4 bases of the junction unmatched. The CDR3 length is 13 residues.

The chain links TRBV6-5 to TRBJ1-3; TRBD1 matches 7 bases. The CDR3 is 14 residues long. V lost 2 bases, J lost 2 bases, and 0 bases stayed unmatched. Per germline, CDR1 MNHEY and CDR2 SVGAGI. CDR3 loop: CASSYDRAGNTIYF. The DNA of the CDR3 is TGTGCCAGCAGTTACGACAGGGCTGGAAACACCATATATTTT.

This clone was counted a few times. V is TRBV20-1 and J is TRBJ1-2, with D possibly TRBD1 on 6 matching bases. V dropped 0 bases and J dropped 12 bases, with 8 bases sitting between them. Germline V gene data show CDR1 as DFQATT and CDR2 as SNEGSKA (reference sequence). The CDR3 has 10 amino acids. The CDR3 DNA reads as TGCAGTGCTAGAGATGGGGGCCACACCTTC. Residues: CSARDGGHTF.

The V gene is TRBV30, the J gene TRBJ2-7; D perhaps matches TRBD1 (6 bases). V lost 1 base, J lost 6 bases, and 10 bases lay in between. The length of the CDR3 is 12 residues. Germline CDR1 GTSNPN, CDR2 SVGIG (reference sequence). This CDR3 is CAWSADSGEQYF. DNA for the CDR3: TGTGCCTGGAGTGCGGACAGTGGCGAGCAGTACTTC.

The rearrangement links TRBV29-1 to TRBJ1-1; the D is unclear. CDR1 SQVTM and CDR2 ANQGSEA come from the germline V gene. This CDR3 has 13 amino acids. Trimming removed 4 bases from V and 4 bases from J, with 13 bases in between. The CDR3 DNA is TGCAGCGTTGGAAGCGCGGCGGGCACTGAAGCTTTCTTT. Its translation is CSVGSAAGTEAFF. The whole variable domain, remainder taken from reference TRBV29-1 and TRBJ1-1, is SAVISQKPSRDICQRGTSLTIQCQVDSQVTMMFWYRQQPGQSLTLIATANQGSEATYESGFVIDKFPISRPNLTFSTLTVSNMSPEDSSIYLCSVGSAAGTEAFFGQGTRLTVV.

The CDR3 sequence: CASSLEPSGTWETQYF. Written as DNA, the CDR3 is TGTGCCAGCAGCTTAGAACCTAGCGGGACTTGGGAGACCCAGTACTTC. This sequence joins TRBV5-5 and TRBJ2-5, with 9 nucleotides matching TRBD2. The V segment lost 2 bases and the J segment 5 bases; nucleotides outside the gene matches: 10. From germline, CDR1 is SGHKS and CDR2 YYEKEE (reference sequence). The CDR3 has 16 amino acids.

The chain carries TRBV19 and TRBJ2-2; 8 nucleotides agree with TRBD1. Germline V gene lookup returns CDR1 LNHDA and CDR2 SQIVND (reference sequence). This CDR3 spans 15 amino acids. V gave up 8 bases and J gave up 1 base; unmatched junction bases: 6. In DNA, the CDR3 is TGTGCCAGTGTGAGTGGGACAGGGAACACCGGGGAGCTGTTTTTT. This encodes CASVSGTGNTGELFF.